These T cell receptor beta chains were read from a single sample in a study of cytomegalovirus exposure and HLA in healthy donors. Here immunoSEQ multiplex PCR was the method, and the copy in TCRdb shows in-frame clones only, minus some. The sample shows around 120,000 clones, about 83% of them seen only once. The sample consisted of PBMCs. The receptors were gathered from a woman in her 40s in good health and CMV-seropositive. CDR3s include the opening cysteine and the closing phenylalanine or tryptophan. The D gene is left open where the match is weak. Rows may omit the clone size; those that give it use once, few, many or a size class.

V gene: TRBV9
clone size: NA
D gene: TRBD1
J gene: TRBJ1-2
CDR3 protein: CASSMNRGDGYTF
CDR3 DNA: TGTGCCAGCAGCATGAACAGGGGCGATGGCTACACCTTC

V gene: TRBV7-2
clone size: few
D gene: TRBD2
J gene: TRBJ2-7
CDR3 protein: CASSGTSGYEQYF
CDR3 DNA: TGTGCCAGCTCCGGGACTAGCGGCTACGAGCAGTACTTC

V gene: TRBV6-1
clone size: NA
D gene: TRBD2
J gene: TRBJ2-2
CDR3 protein: CASSGGSKIVGELFF
CDR3 DNA: TGTGCCAGCAGTGGCGGGAGCAAGATAGTTGGGGAGCTGTTTTTT

V gene: TRBV12-5
clone size: NA
D gene: TRBD1
J gene: TRBJ1-1
CDR3 protein: CASGPAGQNEAFF
CDR3 DNA: TGTGCTAGTGGACCCGCGGGACAGAATGAAGCTTTCTTT

V gene: TRBV19
clone size: NA
D gene: NA
J gene: TRBJ2-1
CDR3 protein: CASSMGRGVYNEQFF
CDR3 DNA: TGTGCCAGTAGTATGGGTCGCGGGGTCTACAATGAGCAGTTCTTC

V gene: TRBV11-2
clone size: NA
D gene: NA
J gene: TRBJ1-1
CDR3 protein: CASSLDNQIEAFF
CDR3 DNA: TGTGCCAGCAGCTTAGACAATCAGATTGAAGCTTTCTTT

V gene: TRBV5-1
clone size: once
D gene: TRBD1
J gene: TRBJ2-5
CDR3 protein: CASSLEGTGEWETQYF
CDR3 DNA: TGCGCCAGCAGCTTGGAGGGAACAGGGGAATGGGAGACCCAGTACTTC

V gene: TRBV19
clone size: NA
D gene: NA
J gene: TRBJ1-4
CDR3 protein: CASSTTRQPNEKLFF
CDR3 DNA: TGTGCCAGTAGTACAACAAGACAGCCTAATGAAAAACTGTTTTTT

V gene: TRBV29-1
clone size: once
D gene: TRBD1
J gene: TRBJ1-1
CDR3 protein: CSVLTGGAYTEAFF
CDR3 DNA: TGCAGCGTCCTCACAGGGGGGGCGTACACTGAAGCTTTCTTT

V gene: TRBV6-1
clone size: NA
D gene: NA
J gene: TRBJ2-5
CDR3 protein: CATRGIQETQYF
CDR3 DNA: TGTGCGACCCGGGGGATCCAAGAGACCCAGTACTTC

V gene: TRBV30
clone size: once
D gene: NA
J gene: TRBJ2-7
CDR3 protein: CAWSTQIGQYF
CDR3 DNA: TGTGCCTGGAGTACACAGATTGGGCAGTACTTC

V gene: TRBV7-9
clone size: NA
D gene: NA
J gene: TRBJ2-7
CDR3 protein: CASSRQSAYEQYF
CDR3 DNA: TGTGCCAGCAGTAGACAGTCAGCCTACGAGCAGTACTTC

V gene: TRBV4-2
clone size: NA
D gene: NA
J gene: TRBJ2-3
CDR3 protein: CASRTSLAGTDTQYF
CDR3 DNA: TGTGCCAGCAGAACAAGCCTAGCAGGCACAGATACGCAGTATTTT

V gene: TRBV27
clone size: NA
D gene: NA
J gene: TRBJ2-1
CDR3 protein: CASTPGGGGDNEQFF
CDR3 DNA: TGTGCCAGCACCCCGGGGGGAGGGGGAGACAATGAGCAGTTCTTC

V gene: TRBV4-1
clone size: NA
D gene: NA
J gene: TRBJ2-5
CDR3 protein: CASRDSWREETQYF
CDR3 DNA: TGCGCCAGCAGAGACAGTTGGAGGGAAGAGACCCAGTACTTC

V gene: TRBV14
clone size: NA
D gene: TRBD2
J gene: TRBJ2-4
CDR3 protein: CASSPGGLMDIQYF
CDR3 DNA: TGTGCCAGCAGCCCGGGGGGGCTCATGGACATTCAGTACTTC

V gene: TRBV14
clone size: NA
D gene: TRBD1
J gene: TRBJ1-6
CDR3 protein: CASSPTGGRSPLHF
CDR3 DNA: TGTGCCAGCAGCCCGACAGGGGGCAGGTCACCCCTCCACTTT

V gene: TRBV7-8
clone size: NA
D gene: NA
J gene: TRBJ1-1
CDR3 protein: CASSSGTPKGAEAFF
CDR3 DNA: TGTGCCAGCAGCAGCGGGACGCCGAAAGGCGCTGAAGCTTTCTTT

V gene: TRBV18
clone size: once
D gene: TRBD1
J gene: TRBJ2-5
CDR3 protein: CASNRDRSETQYF
CDR3 DNA: TGTGCCAGTAACCGGGACAGAAGCGAGACCCAGTACTTC

V gene: TRBV4-1
clone size: NA
D gene: TRBD2
J gene: TRBJ2-5
CDR3 protein: CASSQGSPGLGETQYF
CDR3 DNA: TGCGCCAGCAGCCAAGGATCACCGGGACTAGGGGAGACCCAGTACTTC

V gene: TRBV2
clone size: NA
D gene: NA
J gene: TRBJ2-7
CDR3 protein: CASSVEGIGSEQYF
CDR3 DNA: TGTGCCAGCAGTGTGGAGGGTATCGGGTCCGAGCAGTACTTC

V gene: TRBV6-5
clone size: NA
D gene: NA
J gene: TRBJ1-5
CDR3 protein: CASSSPLTGQPQHF
CDR3 DNA: TGTGCCAGCAGTTCACCGTTGACAGGCCAGCCCCAGCATTTT

V gene: TRBV27
clone size: NA
D gene: NA
J gene: TRBJ1-6
CDR3 protein: CASRSSGSYNSPLHF
CDR3 DNA: TGTGCCAGCAGATCGTCGGGGTCCTATAATTCACCCCTCCACTTT

V gene: TRBV30
clone size: NA
D gene: TRBD1
J gene: TRBJ1-6
CDR3 protein: CAWSAGQGYGSPLHF
CDR3 DNA: TGTGCCTGGAGTGCGGGACAGGGTTACGGTTCACCCCTCCACTTT

V gene: TRBV5-1
clone size: few
D gene: NA
J gene: TRBJ1-1
CDR3 protein: CASSFGQGLSEAFF
CDR3 DNA: TGCGCCAGCAGCTTTGGGCAGGGGTTAAGTGAAGCTTTCTTT

V gene: TRBV27
clone size: NA
D gene: NA
J gene: TRBJ1-1
CDR3 protein: CASRTGPNTEAFF
CDR3 DNA: TGTGCCAGCAGAACAGGCCCGAACACTGAAGCTTTCTTT

V gene: TRBV4-2
clone size: once
D gene: TRBD1
J gene: TRBJ1-3
CDR3 protein: CASSHRDRGFSGNTIYF
CDR3 DNA: TGTGCCAGCAGCCACCGGGACAGGGGTTTCTCTGGAAACACCATATATTTT

V gene: TRBV6-5
clone size: NA
D gene: NA
J gene: TRBJ1-3
CDR3 protein: CASSQRNTIYF
CDR3 DNA: TGTGCCAGCAGTCAGAGAAACACCATATATTTT

V gene: TRBV5-1
clone size: NA
D gene: NA
J gene: TRBJ2-7
CDR3 protein: CASSSDFSYEQYF
CDR3 DNA: TGCGCCAGCAGCTCGGACTTCTCTTACGAGCAGTACTTC

V gene: TRBV7-3
clone size: NA
D gene: NA
J gene: TRBJ2-2
CDR3 protein: CASSLVLGGTGELFF
CDR3 DNA: TGTGCCAGCAGCTTGGTCCTCGGAGGGACCGGGGAGCTGTTTTTT

V gene: TRBV19
clone size: NA
D gene: TRBD2
J gene: TRBJ2-5
CDR3 protein: CASSSGLAGGRGQETQYF
CDR3 DNA: TGTGCCAGTAGCTCCGGACTAGCGGGGGGAAGGGGCCAAGAGACCCAGTACTTC

V gene: TRBV19
clone size: NA
D gene: NA
J gene: TRBJ2-7
CDR3 protein: CASSIAGSPYEQYF
CDR3 DNA: TGTGCCAGTAGTATAGCTGGGAGTCCCTACGAGCAGTACTTC

V gene: TRBV2
clone size: NA
D gene: NA
J gene: TRBJ2-7
CDR3 protein: CASSERHAGYPGF
CDR3 DNA: TGTGCCAGCAGTGAGAGACACGCCGGTTACCCTGGCTTC

V gene: TRBV9
clone size: NA
D gene: NA
J gene: TRBJ1-1
CDR3 protein: CASSAVTGNQATEAFF
CDR3 DNA: TGTGCCAGCAGCGCCGTAACAGGAAATCAGGCGACTGAAGCTTTCTTT

V gene: TRBV19
clone size: NA
D gene: TRBD1
J gene: TRBJ1-2
CDR3 protein: CASRHNRGDGYTF
CDR3 DNA: TGTGCCAGTAGGCACAACAGGGGGGATGGCTACACCTTC

V gene: TRBV7-3
clone size: NA
D gene: TRBD2
J gene: TRBJ2-1
CDR3 protein: CASSSPGTSGNNEQFF
CDR3 DNA: TGTGCCAGCAGCTCTCCCGGGACTAGCGGAAACAATGAGCAGTTCTTC

V gene: TRBV10-2
clone size: NA
D gene: NA
J gene: TRBJ1-1
CDR3 protein: CASSYRETEAFF
CDR3 DNA: TGCGCCAGCAGTTACAGGGAAACTGAAGCTTTCTTT

V gene: TRBV28
clone size: NA
D gene: NA
J gene: TRBJ1-6
CDR3 protein: CATNESGFSPLHF
CDR3 DNA: TGTGCCACTAATGAGTCAGGGTTTTCACCCCTCCACTTT

V gene: TRBV6-1
clone size: NA
D gene: TRBD1
J gene: TRBJ1-5
CDR3 protein: CASSPDRGCQPQHF
CDR3 DNA: TGTGCCAGCAGCCCCGACAGGGGATGCCAGCCCCAGCATTTT

V gene: TRBV9
clone size: NA
D gene: NA
J gene: TRBJ1-4
CDR3 protein: CASSPGQPNEKLFF
CDR3 DNA: TGTGCCAGCAGCCCAGGACAGCCTAATGAAAAACTGTTTTTT

V gene: TRBV5-1
clone size: NA
D gene: NA
J gene: TRBJ1-2
CDR3 protein: CASSLATGSNYGYTF
CDR3 DNA: TGCGCCAGCAGCTTGGCCACAGGGAGCAACTATGGCTACACCTTC

V gene: TRBV7-9
clone size: few
D gene: TRBD2
J gene: TRBJ2-1
CDR3 protein: CASSLEASGVYNEQFF
CDR3 DNA: TGTGCCAGCAGCTTAGAAGCTAGCGGAGTCTACAATGAGCAGTTCTTC

V gene: TRBV4-1
clone size: NA
D gene: NA
J gene: TRBJ2-5
CDR3 protein: CASSQGGTRGTQYF
CDR3 DNA: TGCGCCAGCAGCCAAGGTGGCACCCGGGGGACCCAGTACTTC

V gene: TRBV7-6
clone size: once
D gene: TRBD2
J gene: TRBJ2-3
CDR3 protein: CASSLRSSGISTDTQYF
CDR3 DNA: TGTGCCAGCAGCTTAAGGAGTAGCGGGATTAGCACAGATACGCAGTATTTT

V gene: TRBV7-8
clone size: few
D gene: NA
J gene: TRBJ1-3
CDR3 protein: CASSPLYGSGNTIYF
CDR3 DNA: TGTGCCAGCAGCCCGCTATACGGCTCTGGAAACACCATATATTTT